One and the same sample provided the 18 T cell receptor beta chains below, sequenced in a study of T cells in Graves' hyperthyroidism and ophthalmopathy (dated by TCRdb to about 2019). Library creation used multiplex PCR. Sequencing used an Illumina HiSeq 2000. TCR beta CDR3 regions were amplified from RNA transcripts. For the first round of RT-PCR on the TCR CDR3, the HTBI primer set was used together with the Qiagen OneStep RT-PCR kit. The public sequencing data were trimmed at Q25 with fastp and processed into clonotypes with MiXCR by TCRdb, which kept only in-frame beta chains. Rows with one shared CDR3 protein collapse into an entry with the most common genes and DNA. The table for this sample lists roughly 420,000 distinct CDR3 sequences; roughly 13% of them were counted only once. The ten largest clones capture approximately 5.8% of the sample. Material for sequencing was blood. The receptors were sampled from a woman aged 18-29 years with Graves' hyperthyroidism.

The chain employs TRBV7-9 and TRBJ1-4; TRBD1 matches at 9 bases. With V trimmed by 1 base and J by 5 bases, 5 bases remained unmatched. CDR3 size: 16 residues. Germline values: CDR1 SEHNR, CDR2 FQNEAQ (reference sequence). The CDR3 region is CASSLDSGTGNEKLFF. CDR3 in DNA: TGTGCCAGCAGCTTAGATTCCGGGACAGGGAATGAAAAACTGTTTTTT. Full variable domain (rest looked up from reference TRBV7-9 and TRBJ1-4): DTGVSQNPRHKITKRGQNVTFRCDPISEHNRLYWYRQTLGQGPEFLTYFQNEAQLEKSRLLSDRFSAERPKGSFSTLEIQRTEQGDSAMYLCASSLDSGTGNEKLFFGSGTQLSVL.

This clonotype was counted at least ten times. The chain's CDR3 is CASSFVEGELFF. The CDR3 DNA reads TGTGCCAGCAGCTTCGTCGAAGGGGAGCTGTTTTTT. The rearrangement joins TRBV11-2 to TRBJ2-2, with D hard to call. This CDR3 contains 12 residues. Germline CDR1 SGHAT, CDR2 FQNNGV. Deletions cut 3 bases from V and 8 bases from J, with 7 bases between.

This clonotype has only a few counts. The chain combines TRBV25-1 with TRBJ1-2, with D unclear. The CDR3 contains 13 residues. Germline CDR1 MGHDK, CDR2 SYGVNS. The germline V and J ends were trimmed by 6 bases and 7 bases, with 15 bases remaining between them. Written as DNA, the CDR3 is TGTGCCAGCAGGGAAACCGGGTTACTTGGCTACACCTTC. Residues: CASRETGLLGYTF.

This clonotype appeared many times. The CDR3 sequence: CAISPAGNEKLFF. DNA of the CDR3: TGTGCCATCAGCCCAGCCGGGAATGAAAAACTGTTTTTT. The rearrangement joins TRBV10-3 to TRBJ1-4; D gene unclear. Germline V gives CDR1 ENHRY, CDR2 SYGVKD. The CDR3 spans 13 residues. Trimming shortened V by 6 bases and J by 5 bases, and 10 bases separated the two germline ends.

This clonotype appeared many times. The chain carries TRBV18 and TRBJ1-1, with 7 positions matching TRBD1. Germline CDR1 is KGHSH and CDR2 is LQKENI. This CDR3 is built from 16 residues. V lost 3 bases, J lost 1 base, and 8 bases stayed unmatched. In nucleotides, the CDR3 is TGTGCCAGCTCACCGACGACAGGGTGGGCGAACACTGAAGCTTTCTTT. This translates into CASSPTTGWANTEAFF.

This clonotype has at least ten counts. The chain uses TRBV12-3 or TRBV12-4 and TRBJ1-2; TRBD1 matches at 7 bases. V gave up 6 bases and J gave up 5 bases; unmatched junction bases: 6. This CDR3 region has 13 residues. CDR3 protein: CASSLTGEYGYTF. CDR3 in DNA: TGTGCCAGCAGCCTCACAGGGGAATATGGCTACACCTTC.

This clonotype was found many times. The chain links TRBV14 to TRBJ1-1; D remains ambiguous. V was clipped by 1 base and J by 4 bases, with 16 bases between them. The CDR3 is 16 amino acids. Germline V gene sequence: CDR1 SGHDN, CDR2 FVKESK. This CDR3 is CASSQAARGYVTEAFF. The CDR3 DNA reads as TGTGCCAGCAGCCAAGCAGCTCGGGGATACGTCACTGAAGCTTTCTTT. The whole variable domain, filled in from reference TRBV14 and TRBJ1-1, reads EAGVTQFPSHSVIEKGQTVTLRCDPISGHDNLYWYRRVMGKEIKFLLHFVKESKQDESGMPNNRFLAERTGGTYSTLKVQPAELEDSGVYFCASSQAARGYVTEAFFGQGTRLTVV.

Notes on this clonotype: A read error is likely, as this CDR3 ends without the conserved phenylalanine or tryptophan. The CDR3 sequence: CASSKTSGDYNEQFL. CDR3 nucleotides: TGTGCCAGCAGTAAGACTAGCGGAGATTACAATGAGCAGTTCCTC. This chain uses TRBV6-1 with TRBJ2-1, with 9 bases identical to TRBD2. The CDR3 has 15 residues. With 5 bases clipped from V and 4 bases from J, the junction kept 6 bases outside the gene matches. The germline V gene has CDR1 MNHNS and CDR2 SASEGT.

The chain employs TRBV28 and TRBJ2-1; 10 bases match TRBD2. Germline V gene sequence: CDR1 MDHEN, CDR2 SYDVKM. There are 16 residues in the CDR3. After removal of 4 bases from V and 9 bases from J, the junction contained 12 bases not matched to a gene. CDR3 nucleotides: TGTGCCAGCAGTTCCCCCCTAGCGGGAGAGACCGCTGAGCAGTTCTTC. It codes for CASSSPLAGETAEQFF. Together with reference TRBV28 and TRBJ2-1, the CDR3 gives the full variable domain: DVKVTQSSRYLVKRTGEKVFLECVQDMDHENMFWYRQDPGLGLRLIYFSYDVKMKEKGDIPEGYSVSREKKERFSLILESASTNQTSMYLCASSSPLAGETAEQFFGPGTRLTVL.

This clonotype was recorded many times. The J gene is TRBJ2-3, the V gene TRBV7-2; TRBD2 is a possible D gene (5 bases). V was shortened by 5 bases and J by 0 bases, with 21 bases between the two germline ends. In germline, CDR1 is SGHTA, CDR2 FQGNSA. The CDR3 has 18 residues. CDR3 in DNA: TGTGCCAGCAGCCGAAGGTACCGGACTTCCCAAAGCACAGATACGCAGTATTTT. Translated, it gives CASSRRYRTSQSTDTQYF. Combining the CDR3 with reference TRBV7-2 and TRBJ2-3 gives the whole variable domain GAGVSQSPSNKVTEKGKDVELRCDPISGHTALYWYRQSLGQGLEFLIYFQGNSAPDKSGLPSDRFSAERTGGSVSTLTIQRTQQEDSAVYLCASSRRYRTSQSTDTQYFGPGTRLTVL.

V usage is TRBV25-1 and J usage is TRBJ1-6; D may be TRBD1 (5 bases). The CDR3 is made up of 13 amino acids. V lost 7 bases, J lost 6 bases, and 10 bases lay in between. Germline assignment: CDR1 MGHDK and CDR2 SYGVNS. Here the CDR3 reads CASKTGGNSPLHF. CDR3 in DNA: TGTGCCAGCAAGACTGGGGGTAATTCACCCCTCCACTTT.

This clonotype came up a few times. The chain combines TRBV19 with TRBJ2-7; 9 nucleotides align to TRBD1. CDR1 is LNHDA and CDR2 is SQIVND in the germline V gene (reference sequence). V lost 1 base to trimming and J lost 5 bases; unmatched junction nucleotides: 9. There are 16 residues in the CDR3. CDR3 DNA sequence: TGTGCCAGTAGTATAGCTGGGACAGGGAGTACCCACGAGCAGTACTTC. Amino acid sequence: CASSIAGTGSTHEQYF.

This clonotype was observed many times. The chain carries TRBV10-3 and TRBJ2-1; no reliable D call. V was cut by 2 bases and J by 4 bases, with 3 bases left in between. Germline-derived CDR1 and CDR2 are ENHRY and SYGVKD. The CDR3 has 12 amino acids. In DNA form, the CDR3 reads TGTGCCATCAGTGAGAGATACAATGAGCAGTTCTTC. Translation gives CAISERYNEQFF.

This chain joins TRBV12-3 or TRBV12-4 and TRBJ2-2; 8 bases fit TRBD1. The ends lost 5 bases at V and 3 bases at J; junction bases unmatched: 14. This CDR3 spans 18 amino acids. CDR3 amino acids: CASSPRTGLAGDTGELFF. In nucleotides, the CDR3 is TGTGCCAGCAGTCCGAGGACAGGGTTGGCCGGGGACACCGGGGAGCTGTTTTTT.

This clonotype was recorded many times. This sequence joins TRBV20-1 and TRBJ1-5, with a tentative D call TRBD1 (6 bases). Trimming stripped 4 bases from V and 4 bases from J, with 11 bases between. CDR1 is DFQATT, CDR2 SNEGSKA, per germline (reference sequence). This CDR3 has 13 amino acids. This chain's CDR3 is CSATTGSNQPQHF. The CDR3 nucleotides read TGCAGTGCTACAACAGGGTCTAATCAGCCCCAGCATTTT.

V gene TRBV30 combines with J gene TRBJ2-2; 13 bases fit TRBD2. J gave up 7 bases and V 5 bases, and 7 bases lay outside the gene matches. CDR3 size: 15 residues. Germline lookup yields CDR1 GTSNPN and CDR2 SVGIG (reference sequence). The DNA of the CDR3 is TGTGCCTGGCAACTAGCGGGAGGGTCCATCGGGGAGCTGTTTTTT. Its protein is CAWQLAGGSIGELFF. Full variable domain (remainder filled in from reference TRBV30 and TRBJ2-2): SQTIHQWPATLVQPVGSPLSLECTVEGTSNPNLYWYRQAAGRGLQLLFYSVGIGQISSEVPQNLSASRPQDRQFILSSKKLLLSDSGFYLCAWQLAGGSIGELFFGEGSRLTVL.

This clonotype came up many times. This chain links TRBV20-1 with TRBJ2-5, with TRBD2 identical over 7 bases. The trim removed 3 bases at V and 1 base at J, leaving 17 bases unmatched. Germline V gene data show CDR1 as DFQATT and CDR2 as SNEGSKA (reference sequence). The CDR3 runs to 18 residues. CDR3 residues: CSARLASGKAGFQETQYF. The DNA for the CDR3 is TGCAGTGCTAGGCTGGCTAGCGGAAAAGCGGGTTTCCAAGAGACCCAGTACTTC.

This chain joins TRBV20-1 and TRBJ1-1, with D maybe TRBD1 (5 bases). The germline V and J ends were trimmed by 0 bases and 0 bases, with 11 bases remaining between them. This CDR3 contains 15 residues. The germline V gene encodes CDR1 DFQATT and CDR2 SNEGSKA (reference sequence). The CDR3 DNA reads TGCAGTGCTAGAGATACGGGAGGGGTGAACACTGAAGCTTTCTTT. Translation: CSARDTGGVNTEAFF.